This note documents a single T cell receptor (beta chain) sequence. No cognate antigen has been identified for it. No per-base quality is available; no much larger clone lies one base away. The library was obtained by the immunoSEQ multiplex PCR assay. Processing in the source paper ran as follows. A statistical classification framework was developed to diagnose cytomegalovirus status using the catalog of TCR beta chain sequences. TCRdb mirrors the immuneACCESS table, restricted to in-frame sequences. Some clones are absent from its copies; in checked studies, under half trace to an unresolved V gene, and the reason for the others is unknown. From that table come the V and J calls and clone size; the DNA was used to work out D and trimming. Counted in this sample were hundreds of thousands of clones; 90% of them appeared once. Approximately 3.1% of the sample is taken by the ten largest. The junction carries 17 bases between V and J, which are trimmed by 7 bases and 4 bases respectively. For CDR1 and CDR2, the germline V gene lists MNHNS and SASEGT. The CDR3 starts with the cysteine, ends with the phenylalanine, and has 15 residues. Of the read, only the CDR3 DNA is kept; its 45 bases are in frame from base 1.

This sample is drawn from a study of cytomegalovirus exposure and HLA in healthy donors (dated by TCRdb to the late 2010s). Some background on the complete study: A later analysis indicated that the roughly 120 validation repertoires were generated on the platform also employed for the 700 or so repertoires of the first cohort. The study was designed to test whether signatures of past pathogen exposure could be identified by cataloging public T cell receptors. Along with the roughly 670-subject first cohort, a separate validation cohort of around 110 different subjects was used. To predict cytomegalovirus infection status, the study brought together high-throughput TCR immunosequencing, statistical association of individual TCRs with disease status, and machine learning. Results the study describes overall, beyond this receptor: The classifier was reported to diagnose cytomegalovirus status with high specificity and sensitivity in both the original and validation cohorts. Across donors, most TCR sequences were observed very rarely, whereas some public TCRs were present in many individuals. In vitro tests confirmed that a few of the cytomegalovirus-associated TCR beta chains recognize cytomegalovirus antigens. In a later analysis, TCRs clustered in the first cohort were found to also tend to co-occur in the roughly 130 validation repertoires, with 85% to 95% of cluster scores above 0. In the study, some 160 TCR beta chains were listed as associated with cytomegalovirus. The authors suggested that the approach could potentially be generalized to other disease states and immunological phenotypes. A later analysis lacked HLA typing for the validation cohort, so it scored co-occurrence in that cohort across all 120 or so repertoires.

The donors belonged to the validation cohort of around 130 subjects, which was separate from the 666-subject first cohort. The chain couples TRBV6-1 to TRBJ1-5; the D gene is perhaps TRBD1, from 5 matching bases. The TCR originated in a woman aged 25 to 39 in good health and CMV-seronegative. Source material: PBMCs. At the DNA level, the sequence is TGTGCCAGCAATATCCCGTTCAGGGAAAATCAGCCCCAGCATTTT. Translated, it gives CASNIPFRENQPQHF.